This TCR beta chain was recovered during a study of radiation and T cells in renal cell carcinoma. CDR1 is MNHEY and CDR2 is SMNVEV in the germline V gene (reference sequence). The CDR3 totals 17 residues. Trimming removed 2 bases from V and 3 bases from J, with 17 bases in between. Using immunoSEQ multiplex PCR, the repertoire was profiled, and TCRdb retains in-frame clones only, with some absent. The sample has tens of thousands of clones; approximately 86% are singletons. Time point of the sample: blood 2 weeks post-SBRT. The treatment: 15 Gy SBRT to primary tumor, nephrectomy 4 weeks later. The TCR comes from a woman aged 45 to 65 with renal cell carcinoma. The specimen comprised blood, sampled from a patient whose treatment included radiotherapy and nephrectomy. This chain joins TRBV27 and TRBJ1-5; the D gene is possibly TRBD1 (5 bases). CDR3 coding DNA: TGTGCCAGCAGTTTAAAAGCTGTAGAGGACAACAATCAGCCCCAGCATTTT. Protein product: CASSLKAVEDNNQPQHF.